What follows is one TCR beta chain and its context. Its antigen remains unidentified. This record comes from a study of shared clonotypes between healthy human individuals. Study-wide results and caveats: Sampling covered blood only; tissue repertoires likely differ.

CDR3 length equals 16 residues. Looked up from germline, CDR1 is SGHRS and CDR2 is YFSETQ. J lost 2 bases, V lost 0 bases, and 4 bases had no gene match. Only in-frame clones appear in the TCRdb table, and some are missing; sequencing was by immunoSEQ multiplex PCR. The table shows about 2.2 million clones, with 93% occurring only once. CD8 cells classed as naive were CD45RO-negative and positively selected for CCR7, excluding terminally differentiated effector memory CD45RA+ cells. Donation came from healthy HIV-negative adults that had no recent acute infections or vaccinations. The receptor comes from a man between 18 and 29 years old in good health. Some clones in this sample may be carry-over from other donors' samples. The V gene is TRBV5-1, the J gene TRBJ2-1, with 8 bases matching TRBD2. The sample comprised naive CD8+ T cells from PBMCs. CDR3 in amino acids: CASSLEAGGPYNEQFF. The CDR3 DNA reads TGCGCCAGCAGCTTGGAGGCGGGAGGCCCCTACAATGAGCAGTTCTTC.